This passage covers 22 T cell receptor beta chains from one sample sequenced in a study of cytomegalovirus exposure and HLA in healthy donors. Assay used: immunoSEQ multiplex PCR; TCRdb lists only in-frame clones, some missing. Of 45,000 or so clones listed, roughly 93% were seen once; the top ten hold roughly 2.1%. The sequencing sample was made of PBMCs. The receptors shown here come from a woman under 30 in good health and CMV-seronegative.

The rearrangement uses TRBV27 and TRBJ2-7; 8 bases are shared with TRBD1. The CDR3 has 15 amino acids. CDR1 and CDR2 from the germline V gene are MNHEY and SMNVEV (reference sequence). V was clipped by 5 bases and J by 2 bases; unmatched bases: 8. This CDR3 is CASSDGTGAAYEQYF. CDR3 in DNA: TGTGCCAGCAGTGATGGGACAGGAGCAGCCTACGAGCAGTACTTC.

The sample holds one count of this clone. The chain links TRBV28 to TRBJ1-1; D might be TRBD1 (6 bases). V gave up 6 bases and J gave up 3 bases, with 17 bases separating them. CDR3 size: 15 residues. The germline CDR1 and CDR2 sequences are MDHEN and SYDVKM. CDR3 protein: CASRSLGGRDTEAFF. The CDR3, as DNA: TGTGCCAGCAGATCCTTAGGGGGGAGGGACACTGAAGCTTTCTTT.

This clone occurred once. The V gene is TRBV28, the J gene TRBJ1-1; the D is unclear. The germline gives CDR1 MDHEN, CDR2 SYDVKM. Deletions cut 2 bases from V and 4 bases from J, with 17 bases between. This CDR3 is 16 amino acids long. Written as DNA, the CDR3 is TGTGCCAGCAGTTTAGGAGGTTCATCGACCAGCACTGAAGCTTTCTTT. Translation: CASSLGGSSTSTEAFF.

V is TRBV28 and J is TRBJ1-3, with D unclear. The V gene's germline CDR1 is MDHEN and CDR2 SYDVKM. CDR3 length: 16 amino acids. V dropped 6 bases and J dropped 2 bases, with 17 bases sitting between them. The DNA for the CDR3 is TGTGCCAGCAGCCAAGTTCGGGAAGCTACTGGAAACACCATATATTTT. This sequence encodes CASSQVREATGNTIYF.

The DNA for the CDR3 is TGTGCCAGCAGGGATGACAGGGGAGAAAAGAAGCCCCAGCATTTT. It codes for CASRDDRGEKKPQHF. The genes are TRBV6-1 and TRBJ1-5; 8 bases align to TRBD1. With 6 bases clipped from V and 8 bases from J, the junction kept 12 bases outside the gene matches. Germline values: CDR1 MNHNS, CDR2 SASEGT. CDR3 length: 15 amino acids.

This chain connects TRBV18 to TRBJ2-1; the match to TRBD1 covers 10 bases. This CDR3 contains 16 residues. Germline CDR1 is KGHSH and CDR2 is LQKENI. V gave up 4 bases and J gave up 10 bases; unmatched junction bases: 13. CDR3 sequence (DNA): TGTGCCAGCTCACGAATCGACCGGGACAGGGGTGGCGAGCAGTTCTTC. This sequence encodes CASSRIDRDRGGEQFF.

The chain links TRBV15 to TRBJ1-2, with TRBD1 matching over 8 bases. From germline, CDR1 is LNHNV and CDR2 YYDKDF (reference sequence). The CDR3 has 15 amino acids. With V trimmed by 3 bases and J by 4 bases, 7 bases remained unmatched. CDR3 nucleotide sequence: TGTGCCACCAGCAGCAGGGGGCAAGTTGGCTATGGCTACACCTTC. It translates to CATSSRGQVGYGYTF.

The V and J genes are TRBV5-4 and TRBJ2-1; 7 bases agree with TRBD2. The CDR3 consists of 15 residues. Germline values: CDR1 SGHNT, CDR2 YYREEE (reference sequence). V was pared by 6 bases and J by 0 bases, with 6 bases of the junction left unmatched. The CDR3 coding sequence is TGTGCCAGCAACTTCGGGGGGAGCTCCTACAATGAGCAGTTCTTC. This encodes CASNFGGSSYNEQFF.

This sequence joins TRBV7-9 and TRBJ2-1, with D perhaps TRBD1 (6 bases). The germline V gene has CDR1 SEHNR and CDR2 FQNEAQ (reference sequence). V lost 10 bases and J lost 0, with 10 bases in between. The CDR3 runs 13 residues. The DNA for the CDR3 is TGTGCCACTACAGGGAACTCCTACAATGAGCAGTTCTTC. It translates to CATTGNSYNEQFF.

The V gene is TRBV4-1, the J gene TRBJ2-1; 10 positions match TRBD2. J lost 4 bases, V lost 0 bases, and 3 bases had no gene match. Germline lookup yields CDR1 MGHRA and CDR2 YSYEKL. The CDR3 is 16 residues long. CDR3 in amino acids: CASSQDQAGGYNEQFF. The CDR3 coding sequence is TGCGCCAGCAGCCAAGATCAAGCGGGGGGGTACAATGAGCAGTTCTTC.

This clone was picked up one time. At one boundary the junction diverges from the germline segment, which might be a read error. The chain combines TRBV7-7 with TRBJ1-4; 7 bases align to TRBD1. The CDR3 sequence is 18 residues long. Germline values: CDR1 SSHAT, CDR2 FNYEAQ (reference sequence). This CDR3 is CASSLDRDRPKKREKLFF. In DNA, the CDR3 is TGTGCTAGCAGCTTAGACAGGGACAGACCTAAGAAGAGGGAAAAACTGTTTTTT.

The chain employs TRBV5-1 and TRBJ2-1; TRBD2 agrees at 8 bases. The CDR3 contains 16 residues. CDR1 is SGHRS and CDR2 is YFSETQ in the germline V gene. The V segment lost 3 bases and the J segment 5 bases; nucleotides outside the gene matches: 10. CDR3 sequence: CASSSEGIAGNNEQFF. CDR3 nucleotides: TGCGCCAGCAGCTCGGAGGGAATAGCGGGGAACAATGAGCAGTTCTTC.

V gene TRBV5-1 combines with J gene TRBJ1-2; maybe TRBD1 (6 bases). Per the germline V gene, CDR1 is SGHRS and CDR2 is YFSETQ. This CDR3 has 13 residues. Trimming cost V 4 bases and J 4 bases, with 11 bases left between them. The CDR3 DNA follows: TGCGCCAGCAGCCCACAGGGTATCTATGGCTACACCTTC. Its protein product is CASSPQGIYGYTF.

This clone was detected only a few times. This chain connects TRBV6-4 to TRBJ2-1; the D is unclear. Germline CDR1 MRHNA, CDR2 SNTAGT. The length of the CDR3 is 13 residues. V was shortened by 4 bases and J by 7 bases, with 11 bases between the two germline ends. The CDR3 spells CASSAGPENEQFF. The CDR3 DNA reads TGTGCCAGCAGTGCTGGGCCAGAGAATGAGCAGTTCTTC.

This chain links TRBV5-1 with TRBJ1-1, with D tentatively TRBD1 (5 bases). The CDR3 has 14 residues. Germline loops: CDR1 SGHRS, CDR2 YFSETQ. V was clipped by 4 bases and J by 1 base, with 11 bases between them. The CDR3 spells CASSIQGPNTEAFF. In DNA, the CDR3 is TGCGCCAGCAGCATCCAGGGTCCGAACACTGAAGCTTTCTTT.

The CDR3 coding sequence is TGTGCCAGCAGCGTCATTACAGGGGGCGAGCAGTACTTC. Residues: CASSVITGGEQYF. The rearrangement links TRBV7-2 to TRBJ2-7, with 8 bases that match TRBD1. CDR3 length: 13 residues. Germline V lookup: CDR1 SGHTA, CDR2 FQGNSA. Germline trimming cut 5 bases from V and 6 bases from J; bases unmatched to any gene: 6.

The chain employs TRBV2 and TRBJ1-1; 9 nucleotides align to TRBD1. The CDR3 spans 15 residues. The germline gives CDR1 SNHLY, CDR2 FYNNEI. With 6 bases clipped from V and 4 bases from J, the junction kept 9 bases outside the gene matches. The DNA of the CDR3 is TGTGCCAGCAGGTCGCCCAAGACAGGGGGCACTGAAGCTTTCTTT. Translated: CASRSPKTGGTEAFF.

The J gene is TRBJ2-5, the V gene TRBV29-1, with TRBD2 as a possible D gene (6 bases). Trimming removed 4 bases at V and 4 bases at J, with 13 bases between. The CDR3 consists of 13 residues. In germline, CDR1 is SQVTM, CDR2 ANQGSEA. Here the CDR3 reads CSVVGQGGETQYF. In nucleotides, the CDR3 is TGCAGCGTTGTTGGCCAGGGAGGAGAGACCCAGTACTTC.

This clone has a single count. The junction differs from germline at one of its ends, possibly a read error. The J gene is TRBJ2-1, the V gene TRBV7-7; tentatively, D is TRBD2 (6 bases). Germline assignment: CDR1 SSHAT and CDR2 FNYEAQ (reference sequence). CDR3 size: 13 residues. The CDR3 nucleotides read TGTGCTAGCAGCTTAGGAGGGAACGATGAGCAGTTCTTC. It encodes CASSLGGNDEQFF.

The chain employs TRBV6-5 and TRBJ2-5; a possible D gene is TRBD1 (6 bases). The CDR3 runs 15 residues. Deletions cut 3 bases from V and 1 base from J, with 12 bases between. Germline CDR1 is MNHEY and CDR2 is SVGAGI. Here the CDR3 reads CASSYSGGTQETQYF. For the CDR3, the DNA is TGTGCCAGCAGTTATAGTGGGGGCACCCAAGAGACCCAGTACTTC.

The chain couples TRBV11-2 to TRBJ1-1; D not certain. The germline V gene encodes CDR1 SGHAT and CDR2 FQNNGV. V lost 5 bases, J lost 2 bases, and 15 bases lay in between. The CDR3 consists of 15 residues. Here the CDR3 DNA reads TGTGCCAGCAGCCCTGGGCACGGAACAAACACTGAAGCTTTCTTT. This translates into CASSPGHGTNTEAFF.

V usage is TRBV5-5 and J usage is TRBJ2-3; D is unclear. V was pared by 3 bases and J by 2 bases, with 13 bases between. The CDR3 runs to 15 residues. CDR1 and CDR2 from the germline V gene are SGHKS and YYEKEE (reference sequence). CDR3 protein: CASSSTALYTDTQYF. The CDR3 bases are TGTGCCAGCAGCTCCACTGCATTATACACAGATACGCAGTATTTT.